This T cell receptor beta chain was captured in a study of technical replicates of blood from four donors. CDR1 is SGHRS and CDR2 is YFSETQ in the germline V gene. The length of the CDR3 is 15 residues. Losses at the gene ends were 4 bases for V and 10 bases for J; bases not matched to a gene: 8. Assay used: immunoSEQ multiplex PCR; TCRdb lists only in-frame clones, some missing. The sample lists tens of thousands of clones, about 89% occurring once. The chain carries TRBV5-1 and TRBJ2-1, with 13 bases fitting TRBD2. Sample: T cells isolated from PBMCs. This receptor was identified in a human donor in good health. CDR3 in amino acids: CASSVGLAGAGEQFF. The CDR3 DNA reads TGCGCCAGCAGCGTAGGACTAGCGGGGGCGGGGGAGCAGTTCTTC.